This entry lists 4 T cell receptor beta chains sequenced from one sample in a study of blood T cell repertoires in COVID-19 (dated by TCRdb to about 2020). Library prep was done by the immunoSEQ multiplex PCR assay. TCRdb took this table from immuneACCESS and kept in-frame rearrangements with V and J called. Such tables lack part of the clones; where checked against another copy, unresolved V genes explain under half of the gap, and the rest is unexplained. The sample table lists roughly 330,000 clones, around 87% of them with a count of one. Approximately 5.3% of the sample rests with the top ten. Sequencing used PBMCs or T cells enriched from blood (not recorded which). The receptors derive from a woman under 40 who had recovered from COVID-19.

This clone occurred once. The rearrangement links TRBV27 to TRBJ1-5, with D unresolved. This CDR3 has 14 residues. V was shortened by 4 bases and J by 1 base, with 8 bases between the two germline ends. Germline lookup yields CDR1 MNHEY and CDR2 SMNVEV (reference sequence). CDR3 protein: CASSSNWSNQPQHF. Here the CDR3 DNA reads TGTGCCAGCAGTTCTAATTGGAGCAATCAGCCCCAGCATTTT.

The rearrangement joins TRBV27 to TRBJ1-6; the D gene is possibly TRBD1 (5 bases). Trimming shortened V by 4 bases and J by 4 bases, and 11 bases separated the two germline ends. Germline V gene data show CDR1 as MNHEY and CDR2 as SMNVEV (reference sequence). CDR3 length: 15 amino acids. DNA of the CDR3: TGTGCCAGCAGTTACAGGCGGGAGTATAATTCACCCCTCCACTTT. This sequence encodes CASSYRREYNSPLHF.

V and J are TRBV4-2 and TRBJ1-4; D is unresolved. The CDR3 extends over 14 amino acids. Germline V gene data show CDR1 as LGHNA and CDR2 as YNFKEQ. V was clipped by 3 bases and J by 7 bases, with 12 bases between them. The CDR3: CASSHQAEGEKLFF. CDR3 sequence (DNA): TGTGCCAGCAGCCATCAGGCAGAAGGTGAAAAACTGTTTTTT.

The rearrangement uses TRBV5-1 and TRBJ2-3; no reliable D call. Trimming removed 0 bases at V and 5 bases at J, with 10 bases between. This CDR3 comprises 14 residues. Germline-derived CDR1 and CDR2 are SGHRS and YFSETQ. In nucleotides, the CDR3 is TGCGCCAGCAGCTTGGTAGGCGGCCAAGATACGCAGTATTTT. This translates into CASSLVGGQDTQYF.